The 27 T cell receptor beta chains below all came from one sample that was sequenced in a study of human T cells and chemical hapten exposure (dated by TCRdb to 2020 to 2023). Taken with the paper, the label for time point translates to: pre-sensitization, week 0. Taken with the paper, the label for treatment or condition translates to: therapeutic diphenylcyclopropenone sensitization with weekly scalp DPC. The library was prepared using RACE. Reads for this sample came from a NextSeq 500. TCRdb passed the public sequencing reads through fastp at Q25 and MiXCR, retaining productive beta sequences. Under each unique CDR3 protein, matching rows form one entry showing the most common genes and DNA. Recorded for this sample are over 300,000 distinct CDR3 sequences; 4.5% to 5.5% of them occurred a single time. The ten largest clones represent just over 2.5% of the sample. The sample was whole blood, taken in connection with sensitization to the hapten diphenylcyclopropenone (DPC). Every receptor here comes from a woman in her fifties or sixties with alopecia areata. Some clones in this sample may be carry-over from other donors' samples.

The chain links TRBV11-2 to TRBJ2-3; 9 bases match TRBD2. The CDR3 spans 16 residues. CDR1 and CDR2 (germline): SGHAT, FQNNGV. The V segment lost 5 bases and the J segment 5 bases; nucleotides outside the gene matches: 11. CDR3 nucleotides: TGTGCCAGCAGCAAAACGGCGGGAGGGCCGGGAGATACGCAGTATTTT. Translating gives CASSKTAGGPGDTQYF.

This clonotype was picked up a small number of times. The chain links TRBV5-1 to TRBJ2-3, with no clear D. The CDR3 is 14 amino acids. Germline V gives CDR1 SGHRS, CDR2 YFSETQ. Trimming cost V 1 base and J 6 bases, with 12 bases left between them. The CDR3 reads CASSLSASADTQYF. Here the CDR3 DNA reads TGCGCCAGCAGCTTGTCGGCTAGTGCTGATACGCAGTATTTT.

The genes are TRBV6-5 and TRBJ2-1; 7 positions match TRBD2. V lost 6 bases and J lost 2; bases outside the gene matches: 10. Looked up from germline, CDR1 is MNHEY and CDR2 is SVGAGI. There are 16 residues in the CDR3. CDR3 coding DNA: TGTGCCAGCAGCCACGGGGGGACGCCCCCCTACAATGAGCAGTTCTTC. Translation: CASSHGGTPPYNEQFF.

The genes are TRBV19 and TRBJ1-2; TRBD1 might be the D (6 bases). The CDR3 is made up of 14 amino acids. Deletions cut 7 bases from V and 4 bases from J, with 16 bases between. CDR1 is LNHDA and CDR2 is SQIVND in the germline V gene (reference sequence). The CDR3 here is CASTGGRLLYGYTF. CDR3 DNA: TGTGCCAGTACCGGGGGGCGCCTACTCTATGGCTACACCTTC.

In this sample, this clonotype turned up many times. V usage is TRBV5-1 and J usage is TRBJ1-2; D not certain. The CDR3 is 13 amino acids. Looked up from germline, CDR1 is SGHRS and CDR2 is YFSETQ. With 4 bases removed from V and 2 bases from J, the gap between germline ends came to 9 bases. In nucleotides, the CDR3 is TGCGCCAGCAGCCTTCCAGCAAACTATGGCTACACCTTC. The encoded protein is CASSLPANYGYTF.

This clonotype was detected a few times. This chain uses TRBV28 with TRBJ1-6; 7 bases match TRBD1. CDR1 and CDR2 (germline): MDHEN, SYDVKM. The CDR3 is 15 amino acids. Germline trimming cut 2 bases from V and 4 bases from J; bases unmatched to any gene: 2. CDR3 amino acids: CASSLGQAYNSPLHF. The DNA for the CDR3 is TGTGCCAGCAGTTTAGGACAGGCTTATAATTCACCCCTCCACTTT.

This clonotype showed up just a few times. The chain carries TRBV7-6 and TRBJ1-6, with D tentatively TRBD1 (5 bases). The CDR3 extends over 16 amino acids. V was clipped by 1 base and J by 7 bases, with 14 bases between them. Germline V gene lookup returns CDR1 SGHVS and CDR2 FNYEAQ. CDR3: CASSLEEGIGNSPLHF. The CDR3 nucleotides read TGTGCCAGCAGCTTAGAAGAGGGGATTGGGAATTCACCCCTCCACTTT.

This clonotype was recorded at least ten times. The chain joins TRBV12-3 or TRBV12-4 to TRBJ1-2, with TRBD1 matching 8 bases. The J segment lost 5 bases and the V segment lost 7 bases, leaving 3 bases of the junction unmatched. The CDR3 runs to 12 residues. CDR3: CASTTGGYGYTF. The CDR3 bases are TGTGCCAGCACCACAGGGGGATATGGCTACACCTTC.

This clonotype has ten or more counts. V is TRBV3-1 and J is TRBJ1-2, with no clear D. The CDR3 has 12 amino acids. CDR1 and CDR2 from the germline V gene are LGHDT and YNNKEL (reference sequence). V lost 4 bases to trimming and J lost 8 bases, with 11 bases between them. CDR3 in DNA: TGTGCCAGCAGCCCCGGCCCCCAGGGCTACACCTTC. Translating gives CASSPGPQGYTF.

This clonotype showed up many times. This chain uses TRBV2 with TRBJ2-4; D may be TRBD2 (5 bases). Germline V gene sequence: CDR1 SNHLY, CDR2 FYNNEI. Trimming cost V 3 bases and J 2 bases, with 11 bases left between them. The CDR3 extends over 15 amino acids. The CDR3 loop reads CASSESGFTKNIQYF. CDR3 sequence (DNA): TGTGCCAGCAGTGAGTCGGGGTTTACCAAAAACATTCAGTACTTC.

This clonotype was found many times. The chain combines TRBV24-1 with TRBJ2-3; 12 nucleotides line up with TRBD2. Germline V lookup: CDR1 KGHDR, CDR2 SFDVKD. The junction had 3 bases not matched to a gene; V was cut back by 4 bases and J by 2 bases. This CDR3 spans 16 amino acids. CDR3 sequence reads: CATSDGTSGHTDTQYF. The CDR3 coding sequence is TGTGCCACCAGTGACGGGACTAGCGGGCACACAGATACGCAGTATTTT.

The chain employs TRBV29-1 and TRBJ1-2; D remains unclear. Germline CDR1 and CDR2: SQVTM and ANQGSEA. The length of the CDR3 is 12 residues. The V end lost 4 bases, the J end lost 6 bases, and 12 bases lay between the germline ends. CDR3 DNA sequence: TGCAGCGTTGGCCAGGCGGAGGATGGCTACACCTTC. This translates into CSVGQAEDGYTF.

CDR3 sequence: CSALGTGPAAFF. For the CDR3, the DNA is TGCAGTGCTCTGGGGACCGGGCCCGCTGCTTTCTTT. This chain uses TRBV20-1 with TRBJ1-1, with D possibly TRBD1 on 5 matching bases. The CDR3 sequence is 12 residues long. V dropped 5 bases and J dropped 11 bases, with 18 bases sitting between them. Germline V CDR1 and CDR2: DFQATT, SNEGSKA (reference sequence).

This clonotype has at least ten counts. The J gene is TRBJ1-2, the V gene TRBV10-3; no firm D call. Trimming stripped 2 bases from V and 0 bases from J, with 10 bases between. There are 15 residues in the CDR3. CDR1 is ENHRY and CDR2 is SYGVKD in the germline V gene. CDR3 region: CAISESLAANYGYTF. For the CDR3, the DNA is TGTGCCATCAGTGAGAGTTTGGCAGCTAACTATGGCTACACCTTC.

The genes are TRBV30 and TRBJ2-7; D call uncertain. V was trimmed by 2 bases and J by 2 bases, leaving 7 bases between them. The CDR3 runs to 12 residues. The V gene's germline CDR1 is GTSNPN and CDR2 SVGIG (reference sequence). For the CDR3, the DNA is TGTGCCTGGAGTCGTAATACCTACGAGCAGTACTTC. Its protein product is CAWSRNTYEQYF.

CDR3 residues: CSALSTSGGTDTQYF. The CDR3 nucleotides read TGCAGTGCTTTGTCGACTAGCGGGGGCACAGATACGCAGTATTTT. This chain uses TRBV20-1 with TRBJ2-3; TRBD2 aligns across 11 bases. The V gene end was trimmed by 5 bases and the J gene end by 1 base; junction bases not matched to a gene: 5. The CDR3 is 15 amino acids. Germline CDR1 DFQATT, CDR2 SNEGSKA (reference sequence).

The chain has TRBV12-3 or TRBV12-4 and TRBJ2-1, with D perhaps matching TRBD1 (6 bases). This CDR3 is built from 20 residues. V gave up 3 bases and J gave up 4 bases, with 28 bases separating them. The CDR3 reads CASSFKGRGLIPNLYNEQFF. In DNA form, the CDR3 reads TGTGCCAGCAGTTTCAAGGGCAGGGGCTTGATCCCTAATCTGTACAATGAGCAGTTCTTC.

This clonotype was seen at least ten times. The V and J genes are TRBV6-1 and TRBJ1-6; D may be TRBD1 (6 bases). The germline V and J ends were trimmed by 7 bases and 8 bases, with 18 bases remaining between them. This CDR3 is 15 amino acids long. Germline V CDR1 and CDR2: MNHNS, SASEGT. For the CDR3, the DNA is TGTGCCAGCACCGGGACATTCGTGCAGGATTCACCCCTCCACTTT. Protein product: CASTGTFVQDSPLHF.

This clonotype was counted many times. V gene TRBV29-1 combines with J gene TRBJ1-2, with D perhaps matching TRBD1 (5 bases). The CDR3 has 13 amino acids. Per germline, CDR1 SQVTM and CDR2 ANQGSEA. Trimming took 3 bases from V and 3 from J, leaving 11 bases between them. CDR3 sequence: CSVEPGRDYGYTF. As DNA, the CDR3 is TGCAGCGTTGAGCCGGGACGGGACTATGGCTACACCTTC.

The rearrangement uses TRBV20-1 and TRBJ1-1; 7 nucleotides match TRBD1. Germline trimming cut 6 bases from V and 5 bases from J; bases unmatched to any gene: 3. This CDR3 has 11 amino acids. Germline V gene sequence: CDR1 DFQATT, CDR2 SNEGSKA (reference sequence). CDR3 nucleotides: TGCAGTGCAAACAGGGGTACTGAAGCTTTCTTT. As protein: CSANRGTEAFF.

In the case of this clonotype: An end of the junction does not agree with germline; a read error may underlie this. The J gene is TRBJ2-1, the V gene TRBV24-1, with D unclear. CDR3 length: 15 residues. Germline assignment: CDR1 KGHDR and CDR2 SFDVKD. CDR3 sequence (DNA): TGTGCCACCAGTGATAGAGGCAGTTCCTCCAATGAGCAGTTCTTC. Protein: CATSDRGSSSNEQFF.

This clonotype was observed many times. J is TRBJ1-1 and V is TRBV24-1; D gene ambiguous. Trimming took 3 bases from V and 4 from J, leaving 8 bases between them. Germline V gene data show CDR1 as KGHDR and CDR2 as SFDVKD. The CDR3 covers 13 residues. CDR3 coding DNA: TGTGCCACCAGTGATGGAAAGAGCACTGAAGCTTTCTTT. Protein sequence: CATSDGKSTEAFF.

This clonotype occurred a few times. V usage is TRBV4-3 and J usage is TRBJ1-4, with D unclear. This CDR3 has 15 amino acids. In germline, CDR1 is LGHNA, CDR2 YSLEER. V was pared by 5 bases and J by 0 bases, with 10 bases between. The CDR3 here is CASSEAGATNEKLFF. The CDR3 DNA reads as TGCGCCAGCAGCGAAGCAGGTGCAACTAATGAAAAACTGTTTTTT.

V and J are TRBV4-1 and TRBJ1-2, with TRBD1 matching over 8 bases. With V trimmed by 2 bases and J by 4 bases, 12 bases remained unmatched. Germline V gene data show CDR1 as MGHRA and CDR2 as YSYEKL. CDR3 length: 17 amino acids. The CDR3 DNA reads as TGCGCCAGCAGCCAACTATTAGGATCAGGGGGCGTCTATGGCTACACCTTC. Translating gives CASSQLLGSGGVYGYTF.

The table lists this clonotype with many counts. V is TRBV7-2 and J is TRBJ2-1; D might be TRBD2 (5 bases). This CDR3 region has 12 residues. Germline CDR1 and CDR2: SGHTA and FQGNSA. V was trimmed by 6 bases and J by 8 bases, leaving 11 bases between them. CDR3 loop: CASRRAGDEQFF. The CDR3 DNA is TGTGCCAGCAGGAGGGCCGGGGATGAGCAGTTCTTC.

The sample holds many counts of this clonotype. The CDR3 is CASSLVGGANTEAFF. CDR3 DNA sequence: TGCGCCAGCAGCTTGGTCGGGGGCGCGAACACTGAAGCTTTCTTT. The rearrangement joins TRBV5-1 to TRBJ1-1, with D maybe TRBD1 (6 bases). V was pared by 0 bases and J by 1 base, with 10 bases between. Germline-derived CDR1 and CDR2 are SGHRS and YFSETQ. The CDR3 has 15 amino acids.

The chain has TRBV3-1 and TRBJ1-1; D is perhaps TRBD1 (6 bases). The length of the CDR3 is 16 residues. Germline V gene lookup returns CDR1 LGHDT and CDR2 YNNKEL (reference sequence). Trimming took 6 bases from V and 1 from J, leaving 18 bases between them. The CDR3 DNA reads as TGTGCCAGCAGTCCCATGGGGGGCCTCGGGAACACTGAAGCTTTCTTT. This translates into CASSPMGGLGNTEAFF.